A selection of T cell receptor beta chains follows, all from one sample in a study of blood T cell repertoires in COVID-19. Libraries were prepared by immunoSEQ multiplex PCR; TCRdb keeps only in-frame clonotypes and omits some of them. Of over 90,000 clones listed, about four fifths are singletons. Sample: peripheral blood. These receptor sequences come from a human donor in a cohort sampled during active COVID-19. Both conserved end residues are part of each CDR3. The D gene is left open where the match is weak.

d_call: .; j_call: TRBJ1-4; v_call: TRBV19; cdr3_aa: CASSRSLGFTTNEKLFF; cdr3_nt: TGTGCCAGTAGTAGAAGTCTCGGGTTTACAACTAATGAAAAACTGTTTTTT
d_call: TRBD2; j_call: TRBJ2-5; v_call: TRBV5-1; cdr3_aa: CASSSWTSGGQETQYF; cdr3_nt: TGCGCCAGCAGCTCCTGGACTAGCGGGGGTCAAGAGACCCAGTACTTC
d_call: TRBD2; j_call: TRBJ2-3; v_call: TRBV4-3; cdr3_aa: CASSSLGGAMKDTQYF; cdr3_nt: TGCGCCAGCAGCAGTCTCGGGGGGGCCATGAAAGATACGCAGTATTTT
d_call: TRBD2; j_call: TRBJ2-2; v_call: TRBV14; cdr3_aa: CASSQHRDYHTGELFF; cdr3_nt: TGTGCCAGCAGCCAGCACCGGGACTACCACACCGGGGAGCTGTTTTTT
d_call: TRBD1; j_call: TRBJ2-1; v_call: TRBV14; cdr3_aa: CASSPTTGGNEQFF; cdr3_nt: TGTGCCAGCAGCCCGACCACAGGGGGGAATGAGCAGTTCTTC
d_call: .; j_call: TRBJ2-3; v_call: TRBV19; cdr3_aa: CASSPGTDTQYF; cdr3_nt: TGTGCCAGTAGTCCAGGCACAGATACGCAGTATTTT
d_call: .; j_call: TRBJ2-2; v_call: TRBV7-8; cdr3_aa: CASSFHLQYTGELFF; cdr3_nt: TGTGCCAGCAGCTTCCATCTTCAGTACACCGGGGAGCTGTTTTTT
d_call: TRBD2; j_call: TRBJ2-2; v_call: TRBV6-5; cdr3_aa: CASSAGGMEYGELFF; cdr3_nt: TGTGCCAGCAGCGCGGGGGGGATGGAGTACGGGGAGCTGTTTTTT
d_call: .; j_call: TRBJ2-3; v_call: TRBV2; cdr3_aa: CASIPGIRGDTQYF; cdr3_nt: TGTGCCAGCATTCCGGGGATCCGCGGAGATACGCAGTATTTT
d_call: TRBD1; j_call: TRBJ2-2; v_call: TRBV24-1; cdr3_aa: CATSESGTGTGELFF; cdr3_nt: TGTGCCACCAGTGAATCCGGGACAGGGACCGGGGAGCTGTTTTTT
d_call: .; j_call: TRBJ2-2; v_call: TRBV27; cdr3_aa: CASSLSGAHRTGELFF; cdr3_nt: TGTGCCAGCAGTTTATCAGGGGCCCACCGGACCGGGGAGCTGTTTTTT
d_call: TRBD1; j_call: TRBJ2-2; v_call: TRBV14; cdr3_aa: CASSRDRAAGELFF; cdr3_nt: TGTGCCAGCAGCCGAGACAGGGCAGCCGGGGAGCTGTTTTTT